The 12 T cell receptor beta chains below were found in one sample sequenced in a study of T cell responses to AZD1222 COVID-19 vaccine. Generated by immunoSEQ multiplex PCR, the TCRdb table keeps only in-frame clones and is missing some. Of about 150,000 clones detected, 93% appear once; the ten largest clones hold about 5.1%. This material consisted of peripheral blood, taken on day 0 of AZD1222 vaccination. Receptors were obtained from an adult in good health.

This clone appeared once. The V and J genes are TRBV28 and TRBJ2-7; 8 positions agree with TRBD2. Germline values: CDR1 MDHEN, CDR2 SYDVKM. With 6 bases clipped from V and 1 base from J, the junction kept 8 bases outside the gene matches. CDR3 size: 15 residues. The CDR3 loop is CASSPGGGRSYEQYF. DNA for the CDR3: TGTGCCAGCAGCCCGGGGGGCGGGAGGTCCTACGAGCAGTACTTC.

The chain has TRBV11-3 and TRBJ2-1; no clear D gene. Germline CDR1 reads SGHNT; CDR2 reads YENEEA. With 1 base removed from V and 7 bases from J, the gap between germline ends came to 5 bases. The CDR3 runs 12 residues. DNA of the CDR3: TGTGCCAGCAGCTTAGGGTGGAATGAGCAGTTCTTC. Amino acids: CASSLGWNEQFF. Using reference TRBV11-3 and TRBJ2-1 for the parts outside the CDR3, the full variable domain is EAGVVQSPRYKIIEKKQPVAFWCNPISGHNTLYWYLQNLGQGPELLIRYENEEAVDDSQLPKDRFSAERLKGVDSTLKIQPAELGDSAVYLCASSLGWNEQFFGPGTRLTVL.

The V gene is TRBV18, the J gene TRBJ2-5; TRBD1 aligns across 8 bases. CDR3 length equals 13 residues. CDR1 is KGHSH and CDR2 is LQKENI in the germline V gene. The V gene end was trimmed by 2 bases and the J gene end by 5 bases; junction bases not matched to a gene: 1. CDR3 nucleotide sequence: TGTGCCAGCTCACCAACAGGGGGGGAGACCCAGTACTTC. Translation: CASSPTGGETQYF.

In this sample, this clone turned up once. The rearrangement links TRBV19 to TRBJ2-3, with a tentative D call TRBD2 (6 bases). This CDR3 region has 12 residues. Trimming left V 9 bases short and J 6 bases short, with 13 bases between. The germline V gene encodes CDR1 LNHDA and CDR2 SQIVND (reference sequence). The CDR3 region is CASGSGEDTQYF. DNA of the CDR3: TGTGCCAGCGGATCGGGGGAGGATACGCAGTATTTT.

J is TRBJ1-1 and V is TRBV6-5; 8 bases are a match to TRBD1. This CDR3 comprises 15 residues. CDR1 and CDR2 (germline): MNHEY, SVGAGI. Unmatched junction bases numbered 8, after V lost 5 bases and J lost 3 bases. The CDR3 is CASSPSTGEDTEAFF. The DNA of the CDR3 is TGTGCCAGCAGTCCATCGACAGGGGAGGACACTGAAGCTTTCTTT.

A remark on this clone: One junction end does not reproduce the germline sequence, and a read error may be involved. V gene TRBV5-1 combines with J gene TRBJ2-3; D may match TRBD1 or TRBD2 (5 bases each). The germline V gene has CDR1 SGHRS and CDR2 YFSETQ. There are 17 residues in the CDR3. The DNA of the CDR3 is TGCGCCAGCACCTTGGGACGGGGAGCGGTTTACCCAGATACGCAGTATTTT. Amino acid sequence: CASTLGRGAVYPDTQYF.

This clone is categorized as medium-sized (0.01 to 0.1%). This sequence joins TRBV3-1 (or the pseudogene TRBV3-2) and TRBJ2-1, with D perhaps matching TRBD2 (6 bases). This CDR3 spans 14 amino acids. Germline V gene lookup returns CDR1 LGHDT and CDR2 YNNKEL (reference sequence). V shed 1 base and J shed 3 bases, with 7 bases lying between them. The CDR3 protein is CASSQGTNYNEQFF. CDR3 nucleotides: TGTGCCAGCAGCCAAGGGACTAACTACAATGAGCAGTTCTTC.

The chain couples TRBV7-8 to TRBJ1-2, with 7 bases identical to TRBD1. This CDR3 is 17 amino acids long. V shed 5 bases, J shed 1 base, and the junction held 13 bases outside the gene matches. Germline V lookup: CDR1 SGHVS, CDR2 FQNEAQ. CDR3 residues: CASSQPRTGAVNYGYTF. In nucleotides, the CDR3 is TGTGCCAGCAGCCAACCTCGGACAGGAGCCGTTAACTATGGCTACACCTTC.

The rearrangement joins TRBV6-5 to TRBJ1-5; D might be TRBD1 (5 bases). The V end was cut by 6 bases, the J end by 4 bases, with 13 bases between. This CDR3 contains 14 residues. Germline assignment: CDR1 MNHEY and CDR2 SVGAGI. This chain's CDR3 is CASRRPGGNQPQHF. CDR3 DNA: TGTGCCAGCAGGCGGCCCGGGGGTAATCAGCCCCAGCATTTT.

The CDR3 is CASSVDYLWEQYF. The CDR3 DNA is TGTGCCAGCAGCGTTGACTACCTTTGGGAGCAGTACTTC. The rearrangement links TRBV2 to TRBJ2-7; tentative D call: TRBD2 (5 bases). Germline CDR1 SNHLY, CDR2 FYNNEI. Between the trimmed V and J ends, which lost 6 bases and 7 bases, there was a span of 16 bases. The CDR3 is made up of 13 amino acids.

This chain connects TRBV19 to TRBJ2-2, with D maybe TRBD1 (6 bases). The germline V and J ends were trimmed by 4 bases and 4 bases, with 10 bases remaining between them. Germline V gene data show CDR1 as LNHDA and CDR2 as SQIVND (reference sequence). The CDR3 sequence is 14 residues long. The CDR3 sequence is CASSSGQFTGELFF. In nucleotides, the CDR3 is TGTGCCAGTAGTAGCGGACAGTTCACCGGGGAGCTGTTTTTT.

The chain has TRBV4-1 and TRBJ1-3, with D unresolved. Germline assignment: CDR1 MGHRA and CDR2 YSYEKL. The CDR3 contains 13 residues. Trimming removed 0 bases from V and 9 bases from J, with 9 bases in between. The CDR3 loop is CASSQDPVGTIYF. The CDR3 bases are TGCGCCAGCAGCCAAGATCCCGTGGGCACCATATATTTT.